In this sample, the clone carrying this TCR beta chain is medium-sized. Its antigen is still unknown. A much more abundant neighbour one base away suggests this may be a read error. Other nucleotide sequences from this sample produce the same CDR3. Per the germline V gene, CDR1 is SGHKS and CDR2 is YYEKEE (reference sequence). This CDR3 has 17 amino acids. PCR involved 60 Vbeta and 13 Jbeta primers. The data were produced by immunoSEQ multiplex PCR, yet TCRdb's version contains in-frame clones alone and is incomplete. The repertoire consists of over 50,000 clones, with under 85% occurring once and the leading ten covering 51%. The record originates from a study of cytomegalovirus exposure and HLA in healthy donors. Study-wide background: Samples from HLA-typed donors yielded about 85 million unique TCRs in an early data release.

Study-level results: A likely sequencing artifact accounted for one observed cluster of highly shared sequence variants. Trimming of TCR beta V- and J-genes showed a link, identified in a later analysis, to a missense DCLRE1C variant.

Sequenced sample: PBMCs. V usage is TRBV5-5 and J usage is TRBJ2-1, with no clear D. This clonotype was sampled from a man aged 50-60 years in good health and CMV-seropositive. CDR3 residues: CASSQDMIVLIYNEQFF. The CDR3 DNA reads TGCGCCAGCAGCCAAGATATGATCGTACTCATCTACAATGAGCAGTTCTTC.